This T cell receptor (beta chain) appears in the sequencing data of a study of T cells in Graves' hyperthyroidism and ophthalmopathy. CDR1 and CDR2 (germline): MNHEY, SVGEGT. V was trimmed by 11 bases and J by 4 bases, leaving 21 bases between them. This CDR3 spans 14 amino acids. The investigators amplified TCR beta CDR3 regions from RNA transcripts. TCR CDR3 underwent first-round RT-PCR with the HTBI primer set. Each CDR3 protein is one row after TCRdb ran MiXCR on the multiplex PCR reads. The top ten hold around 27% of the sample, which has some 510,000 distinct CDR3 sequences, around 21% seen once.

This clonotype was obtained from a young man with Graves' hyperthyroidism. The rearrangement uses TRBV6-2 or TRBV6-3 and TRBJ2-7, with a weak D call TRBD1 (6 bases). The sequencing input was blood. The CDR3 protein is CASQGIIGPYEQYF. The DNA for the CDR3 is TGTGCCTCCCAGGGGATAATCGGGCCGTACGAGCAGTACTTC.